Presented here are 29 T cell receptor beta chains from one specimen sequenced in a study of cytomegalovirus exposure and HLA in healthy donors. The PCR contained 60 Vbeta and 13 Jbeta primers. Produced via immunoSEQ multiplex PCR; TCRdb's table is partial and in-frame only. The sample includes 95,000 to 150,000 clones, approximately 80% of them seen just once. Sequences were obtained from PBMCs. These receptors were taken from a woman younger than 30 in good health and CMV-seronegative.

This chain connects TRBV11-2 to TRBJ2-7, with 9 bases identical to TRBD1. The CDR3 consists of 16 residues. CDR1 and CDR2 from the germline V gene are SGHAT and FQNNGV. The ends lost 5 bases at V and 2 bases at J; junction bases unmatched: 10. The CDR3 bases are TGTGCCAGCAGCAATTATCCCGGGACAGGGACCTACGAGCAGTACTTC. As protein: CASSNYPGTGTYEQYF.

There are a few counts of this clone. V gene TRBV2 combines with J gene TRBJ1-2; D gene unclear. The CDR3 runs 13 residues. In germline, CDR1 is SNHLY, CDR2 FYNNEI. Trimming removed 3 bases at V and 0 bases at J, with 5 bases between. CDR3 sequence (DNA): TGTGCCAGCAGTGATCAGGCTAACTATGGCTACACCTTC. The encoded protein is CASSDQANYGYTF. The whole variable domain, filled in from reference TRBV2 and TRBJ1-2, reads EPEVTQTPSHQVTQMGQEVILRCVPISNHLYFYWYRQILGQKVEFLVSFYNNEISEKSEIFDDQFSVERPDGSNFTLKIRSTKLEDSAMYFCASSDQANYGYTFGSGTRLTVV.

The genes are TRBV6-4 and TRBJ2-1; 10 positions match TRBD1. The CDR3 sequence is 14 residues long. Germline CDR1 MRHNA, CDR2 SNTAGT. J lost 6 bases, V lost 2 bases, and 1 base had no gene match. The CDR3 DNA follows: TGTGCCAGCAGTGACGGGACAGGGGCCAATGAGCAGTTCTTC. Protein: CASSDGTGANEQFF.

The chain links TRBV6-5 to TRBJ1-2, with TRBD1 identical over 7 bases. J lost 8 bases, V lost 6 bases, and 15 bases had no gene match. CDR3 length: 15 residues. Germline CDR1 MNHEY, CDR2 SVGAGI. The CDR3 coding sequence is TGTGCCAGCAGCCAAAACCCAGGATTAGGGGGCGGCTACACCTTC. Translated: CASSQNPGLGGGYTF.

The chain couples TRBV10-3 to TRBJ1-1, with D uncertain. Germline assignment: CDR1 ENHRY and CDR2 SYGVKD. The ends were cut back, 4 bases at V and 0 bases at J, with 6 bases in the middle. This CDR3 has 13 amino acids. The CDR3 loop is CAISVNMNTEAFF. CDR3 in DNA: TGTGCCATCAGTGTAAACATGAACACTGAAGCTTTCTTT.

CDR3 nucleotides: TGTGCCAGCAGCCTCGGGTGGAGTGAAGCTTTCTTT. It yields the protein CASSLGWSEAFF. V and J are TRBV7-2 and TRBJ1-1; D is ambiguous. The CDR3 covers 12 residues. Trimming stripped 5 bases from V and 7 bases from J, with 11 bases between. Germline V gene data show CDR1 as SGHTA and CDR2 as FQGNSA.

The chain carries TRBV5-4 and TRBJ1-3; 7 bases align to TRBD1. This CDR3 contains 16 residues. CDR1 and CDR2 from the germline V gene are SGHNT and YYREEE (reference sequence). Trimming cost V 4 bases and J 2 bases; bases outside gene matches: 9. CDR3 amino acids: CASSTRQGGTGNTIYF. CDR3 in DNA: TGTGCCAGCAGCACCCGACAGGGAGGAACTGGAAACACCATATATTTT.

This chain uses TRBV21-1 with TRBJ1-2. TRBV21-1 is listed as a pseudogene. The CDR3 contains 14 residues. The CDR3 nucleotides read TGTGCCAGCAGAAAACACAAGGGGGGGGGTGGCTACACCTTC. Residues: CASRKHKGGGGYTF.

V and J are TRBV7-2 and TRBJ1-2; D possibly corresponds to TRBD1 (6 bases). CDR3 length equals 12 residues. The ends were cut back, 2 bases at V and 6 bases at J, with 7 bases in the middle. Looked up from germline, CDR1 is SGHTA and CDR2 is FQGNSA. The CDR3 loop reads CASSLTGHGYTF. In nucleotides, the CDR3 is TGTGCCAGCAGCTTAACAGGGCATGGCTACACCTTC. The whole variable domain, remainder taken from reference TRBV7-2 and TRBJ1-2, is GAGVSQSPSNKVTEKGKDVELRCDPISGHTALYWYRQSLGQGLEFLIYFQGNSAPDKSGLPSDRFSAERTGGSVSTLTIQRTQQEDSAVYLCASSLTGHGYTFGSGTRLTVV.

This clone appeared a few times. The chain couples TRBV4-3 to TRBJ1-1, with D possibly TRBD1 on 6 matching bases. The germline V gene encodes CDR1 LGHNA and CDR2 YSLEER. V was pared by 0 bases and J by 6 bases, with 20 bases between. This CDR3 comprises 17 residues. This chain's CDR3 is CASSQDFGTGLVAEAFF. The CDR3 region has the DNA TGCGCCAGCAGCCAAGATTTCGGAACAGGGCTGGTCGCTGAAGCTTTCTTT.

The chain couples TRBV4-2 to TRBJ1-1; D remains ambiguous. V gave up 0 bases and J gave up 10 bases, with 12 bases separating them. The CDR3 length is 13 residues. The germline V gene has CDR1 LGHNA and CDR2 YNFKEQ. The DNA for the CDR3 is TGTGCCAGCAGCCAAGATTCGGGGTTGGTAGCTTTCTTT. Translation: CASSQDSGLVAFF.

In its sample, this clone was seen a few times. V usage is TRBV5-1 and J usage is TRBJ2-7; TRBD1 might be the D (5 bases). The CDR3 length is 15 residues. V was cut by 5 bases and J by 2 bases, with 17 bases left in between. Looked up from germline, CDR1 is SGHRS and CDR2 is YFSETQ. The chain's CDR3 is CASSFAPDTTYEQYF. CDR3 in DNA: TGCGCCAGCAGTTTTGCCCCGGACACAACCTACGAGCAGTACTTC.

The CDR3, as DNA: TGCGCCAGCAGCCGCCCGGGTGCGGCGGGAGTTGCCTACGAGCAGTACTTC. This sequence encodes CASSRPGAAGVAYEQYF. This chain connects TRBV5-1 to TRBJ2-7; 7 nucleotides align to TRBD2. Per the germline V gene, CDR1 is SGHRS and CDR2 is YFSETQ. Trimming cost V 4 bases and J 2 bases; bases outside gene matches: 15. This CDR3 has 17 residues.

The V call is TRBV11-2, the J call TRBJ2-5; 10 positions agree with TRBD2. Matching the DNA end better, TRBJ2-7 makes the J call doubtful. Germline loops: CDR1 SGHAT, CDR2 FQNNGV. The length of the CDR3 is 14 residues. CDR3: CASSLGLAGYEQYF. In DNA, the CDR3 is TGTGCCAGCAGCTTAGGACTAGCGGGCTACGAGCAGTACTTC.

The CDR3 coding sequence is TGTGCCAGCAGTGCCGGGTATGGTGGCTACACCTTC. Translating it yields CASSAGYGGYTF. The chain joins TRBV2 to TRBJ1-2; D remains ambiguous. Per germline, CDR1 SNHLY and CDR2 FYNNEI. The CDR3 has 12 residues. V shed 4 bases and J shed 7 bases, with 10 bases lying between them.

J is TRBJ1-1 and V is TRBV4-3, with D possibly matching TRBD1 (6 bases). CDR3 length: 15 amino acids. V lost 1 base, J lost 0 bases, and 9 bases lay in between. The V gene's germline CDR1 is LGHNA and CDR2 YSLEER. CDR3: CASSQVQGMNTEAFF. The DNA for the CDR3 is TGCGCCAGCAGCCAAGTACAGGGCATGAACACTGAAGCTTTCTTT.

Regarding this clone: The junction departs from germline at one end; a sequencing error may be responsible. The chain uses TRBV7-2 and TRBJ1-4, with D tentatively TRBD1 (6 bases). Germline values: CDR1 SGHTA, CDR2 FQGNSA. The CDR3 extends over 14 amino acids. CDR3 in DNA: TGTGCCAGCCGCTTCCCAGGGGTTGGGGAAAAACTGTTTTTT. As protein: CASRFPGVGEKLFF. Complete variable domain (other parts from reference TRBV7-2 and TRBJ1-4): GAGVSQSPSNKVTEKGKDVELRCDPISGHTALYWYRQSLGQGLEFLIYFQGNSAPDKSGLPSDRFSAERTGGSVSTLTIQRTQQEDSAVYLCASRFPGVGEKLFFGSGTQLSVL.

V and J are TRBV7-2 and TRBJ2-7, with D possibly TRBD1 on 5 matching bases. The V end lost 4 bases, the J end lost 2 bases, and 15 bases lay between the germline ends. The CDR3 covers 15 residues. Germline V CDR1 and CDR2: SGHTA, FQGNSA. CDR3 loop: CASSSRTSLPYEQYF. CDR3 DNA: TGTGCCAGCAGCTCCCGGACAAGCCTGCCCTACGAGCAGTACTTC.

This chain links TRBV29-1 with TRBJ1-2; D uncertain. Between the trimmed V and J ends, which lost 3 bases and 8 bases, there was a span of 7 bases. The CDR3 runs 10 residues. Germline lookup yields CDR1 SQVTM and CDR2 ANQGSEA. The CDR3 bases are TGCAGCGTTGAGCACCTAGGCTACACCTTC. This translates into CSVEHLGYTF.

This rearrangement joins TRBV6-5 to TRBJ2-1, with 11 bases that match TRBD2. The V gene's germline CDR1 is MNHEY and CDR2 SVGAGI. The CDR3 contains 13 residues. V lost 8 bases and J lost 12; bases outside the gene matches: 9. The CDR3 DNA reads TGTGCCAGCGGGACTAGCGGCCTTCGGGGGCAGTTCTTC. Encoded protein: CASGTSGLRGQFF.

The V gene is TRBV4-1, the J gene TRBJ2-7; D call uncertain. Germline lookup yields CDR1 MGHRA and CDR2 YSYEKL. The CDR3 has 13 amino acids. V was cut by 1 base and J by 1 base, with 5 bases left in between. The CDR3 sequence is CASSQGLSYEQYF. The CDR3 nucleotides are TGCGCCAGCAGCCAAGGACTGTCCTACGAGCAGTACTTC.

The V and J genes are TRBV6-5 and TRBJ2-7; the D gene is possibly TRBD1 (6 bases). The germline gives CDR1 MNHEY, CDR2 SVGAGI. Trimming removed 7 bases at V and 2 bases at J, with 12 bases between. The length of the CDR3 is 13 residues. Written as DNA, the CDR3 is TGTGCCAGCAAAGGGGGTTTTACCTACGAGCAGTACTTC. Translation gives CASKGGFTYEQYF.

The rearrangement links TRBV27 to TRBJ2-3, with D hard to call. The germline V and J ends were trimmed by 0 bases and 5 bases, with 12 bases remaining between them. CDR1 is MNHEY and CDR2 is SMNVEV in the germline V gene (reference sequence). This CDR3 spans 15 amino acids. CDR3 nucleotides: TGTGCCAGCAGTTTATCCCCCCTCACAAGAGATACGCAGTATTTT. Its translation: CASSLSPLTRDTQYF.

The CDR3 DNA follows: TGTGCCAGCAGGAAGGGACAGGGGAGTGACACCATATATTTT. This sequence encodes CASRKGQGSDTIYF. The rearrangement links TRBV9 to TRBJ1-3, with 10 positions matching TRBD1. From germline, CDR1 is SGDLS and CDR2 YYNGEE. The CDR3 contains 14 residues. The V and J ends lost 5 bases and 8 bases, in that order; junction bases with no gene match: 7.

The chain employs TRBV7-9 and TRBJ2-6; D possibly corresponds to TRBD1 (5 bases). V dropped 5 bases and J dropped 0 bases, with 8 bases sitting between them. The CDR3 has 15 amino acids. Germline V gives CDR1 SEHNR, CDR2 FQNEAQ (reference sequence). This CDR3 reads CASSQGISGANVLTF. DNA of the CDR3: TGTGCCAGCAGCCAGGGCATCTCTGGGGCCAACGTCCTGACTTTC. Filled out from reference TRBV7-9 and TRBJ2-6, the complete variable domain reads DTGVSQNPRHKITKRGQNVTFRCDPISEHNRLYWYRQTLGQGPEFLTYFQNEAQLEKSRLLSDRFSAERPKGSFSTLEIQRTEQGDSAMYLCASSQGISGANVLTFGAGSRLTVL.

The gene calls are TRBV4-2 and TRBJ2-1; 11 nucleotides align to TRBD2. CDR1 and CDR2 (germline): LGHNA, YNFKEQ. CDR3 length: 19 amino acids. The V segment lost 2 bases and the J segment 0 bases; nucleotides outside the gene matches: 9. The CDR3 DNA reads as TGTGCCAGCAGCCAATCCGGGACTAGCGGATTTAGCTCCTACAATGAGCAGTTCTTC. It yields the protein CASSQSGTSGFSSYNEQFF.

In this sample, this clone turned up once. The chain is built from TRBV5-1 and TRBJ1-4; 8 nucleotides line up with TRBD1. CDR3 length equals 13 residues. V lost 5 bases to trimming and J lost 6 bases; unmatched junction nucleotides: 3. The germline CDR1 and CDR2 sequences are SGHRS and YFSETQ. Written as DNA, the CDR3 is TGCGCCAGCAGTCGGGGACAGGATGAAAAACTGTTTTTT. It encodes CASSRGQDEKLFF.

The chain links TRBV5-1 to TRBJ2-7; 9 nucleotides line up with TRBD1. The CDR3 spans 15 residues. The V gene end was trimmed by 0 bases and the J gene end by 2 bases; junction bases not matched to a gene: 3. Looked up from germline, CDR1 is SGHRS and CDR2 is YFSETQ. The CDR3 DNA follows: TGCGCCAGCAGCTTGGGACAGGGGGTTCCCTACGAGCAGTACTTC. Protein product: CASSLGQGVPYEQYF.

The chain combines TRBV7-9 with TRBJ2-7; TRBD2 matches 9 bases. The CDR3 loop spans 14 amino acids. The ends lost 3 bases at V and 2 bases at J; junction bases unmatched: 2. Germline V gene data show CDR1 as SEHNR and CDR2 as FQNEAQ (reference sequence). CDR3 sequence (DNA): TGTGCCAGCAGCTTCTCTAGCGGGACCTACGAGCAGTACTTC. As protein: CASSFSSGTYEQYF. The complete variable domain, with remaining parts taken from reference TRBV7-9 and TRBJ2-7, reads DTGVSQNPRHKITKRGQNVTFRCDPISEHNRLYWYRQTLGQGPEFLTYFQNEAQLEKSRLLSDRFSAERPKGSFSTLEIQRTEQGDSAMYLCASSFSSGTYEQYFGPGTRLTVT.